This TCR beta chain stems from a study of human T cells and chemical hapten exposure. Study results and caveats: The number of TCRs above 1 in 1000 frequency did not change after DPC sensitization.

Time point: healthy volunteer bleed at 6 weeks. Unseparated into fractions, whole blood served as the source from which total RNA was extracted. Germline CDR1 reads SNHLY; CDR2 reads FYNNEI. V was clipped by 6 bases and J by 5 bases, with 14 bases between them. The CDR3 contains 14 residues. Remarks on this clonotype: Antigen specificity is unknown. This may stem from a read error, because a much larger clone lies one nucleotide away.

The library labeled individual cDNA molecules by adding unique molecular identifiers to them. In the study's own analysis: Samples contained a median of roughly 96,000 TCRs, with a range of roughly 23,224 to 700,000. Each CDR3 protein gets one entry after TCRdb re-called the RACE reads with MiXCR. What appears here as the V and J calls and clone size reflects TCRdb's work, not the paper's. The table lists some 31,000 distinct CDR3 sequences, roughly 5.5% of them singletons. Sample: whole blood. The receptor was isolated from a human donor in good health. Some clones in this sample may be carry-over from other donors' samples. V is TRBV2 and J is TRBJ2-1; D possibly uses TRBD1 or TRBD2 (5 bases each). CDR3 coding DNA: TGTGCCAGCAGGCCCGGGACGACTAACAATGAGCAGTTCTTC. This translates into CASRPGTTNNEQFF.